This T cell receptor beta chain derives from a study of T cells in Graves' hyperthyroidism and ophthalmopathy. Participants, patients aged 18 to 65, had newly diagnosed hyperthyroidism with a duration under 2 months. Extraction of PBMCs used 10 ml of fresh peripheral blood. Amplification of TCR beta CDR3 regions was performed using RNA transcripts as template. First-round RT-PCR targeting the TCR CDR3 was performed with the HTBI primer set. TCRdb independently ran MiXCR on the multiplex PCR reads; one entry per CDR3 protein. This table holds about 200,000 distinct CDR3 sequences, 17% found once. The study, taken as a whole, reports: Classification by a 13 V-J model distinguished ophthalmopathy from stable hyperthyroidism. Blood also contained most expanded thyroid clonotypes above 0.001.

This clonotype was picked up a small number of times. What it recognizes is unknown. The CDR3 loop spans 17 amino acids. The germline V gene encodes CDR1 MNHEY and CDR2 SMNVEV (reference sequence). Trimming removed 8 bases from V and 7 bases from J; junction bases left unmatched: 19. This clonotype was obtained from a woman aged 45-59 years with Graves' hyperthyroidism. The sample consisted of blood. The V gene is TRBV27, the J gene TRBJ1-4; 7 bases match TRBD1. The CDR3, as DNA: TGTGCCAGCTCACAGGGGCCAGGTTGGGGGTCTGGTGAAAAACTGTTTTTT. Amino acids: CASSQGPGWGSGEKLFF.